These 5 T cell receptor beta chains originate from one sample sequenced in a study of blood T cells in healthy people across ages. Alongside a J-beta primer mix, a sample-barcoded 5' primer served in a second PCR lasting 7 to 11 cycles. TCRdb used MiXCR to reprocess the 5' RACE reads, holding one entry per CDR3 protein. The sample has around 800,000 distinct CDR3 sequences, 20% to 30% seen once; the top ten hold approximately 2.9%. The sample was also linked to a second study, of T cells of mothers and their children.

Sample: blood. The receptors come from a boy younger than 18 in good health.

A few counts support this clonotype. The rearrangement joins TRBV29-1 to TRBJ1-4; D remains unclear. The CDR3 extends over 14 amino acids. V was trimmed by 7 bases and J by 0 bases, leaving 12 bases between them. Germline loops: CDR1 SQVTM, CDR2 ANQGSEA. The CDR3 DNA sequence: TGCAGCGCCTTGGACGGAGCAACTAATGAAAAACTGTTTTTT. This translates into CSALDGATNEKLFF.

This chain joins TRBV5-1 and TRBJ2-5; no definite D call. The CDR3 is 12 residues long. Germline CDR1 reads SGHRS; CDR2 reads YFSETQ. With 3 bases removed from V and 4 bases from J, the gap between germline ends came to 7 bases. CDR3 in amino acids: CASSSVRETQYF. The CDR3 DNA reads TGCGCCAGCAGCTCGGTCAGAGAGACCCAGTACTTC.

The CDR3 DNA reads as TGTGCCAGCAGACTAGGGACCTACAATGAGCAGTTCTTC. It is translated as CASRLGTYNEQFF. The chain links TRBV28 to TRBJ2-1; TRBD2 might be the D (5 bases). This CDR3 contains 13 residues. V lost 6 bases and J lost 2, with 8 bases in between. Germline lookup yields CDR1 MDHEN and CDR2 SYDVKM.

The CDR3 region has the DNA TGTGCCAGCAGCTTGTCGGGGGGAAACTCTGGAAACACCATATATTTT. The encoded protein is CASSLSGGNSGNTIYF. V gene TRBV11-2 combines with J gene TRBJ1-3; D is perhaps TRBD1 (5 bases). The CDR3 extends over 16 amino acids. The V and J ends lost 3 bases and 0 bases respectively, with 12 bases between them. Germline V gives CDR1 SGHAT, CDR2 FQNNGV.

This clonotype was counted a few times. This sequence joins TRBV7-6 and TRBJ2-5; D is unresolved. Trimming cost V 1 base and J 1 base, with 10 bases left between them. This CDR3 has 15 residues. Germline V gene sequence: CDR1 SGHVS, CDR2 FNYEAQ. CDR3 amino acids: CASSLGFRVQETQYF. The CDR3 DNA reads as TGTGCCAGCAGCTTAGGATTCCGGGTCCAAGAGACCCAGTACTTC. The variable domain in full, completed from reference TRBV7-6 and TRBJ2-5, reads GAGVSQSPRYKVTKRGQDVALRCDPISGHVSLYWYRQALGQGPEFLTYFNYEAQQDKSGLPNDRFSAERPEGSISTLTIQRTEQRDSAMYRCASSLGFRVQETQYFGPGTRLLVL.